These T cell receptor beta chains were read from a single sample in a study of blood T cell repertoires in COVID-19. Generated by immunoSEQ multiplex PCR, the TCRdb table keeps only in-frame clones and is missing some. Of about 270,000 clones listed, over 75% are singletons. The source material was peripheral blood. These receptors originate from a human donor in a cohort sampled during active COVID-19. Each CDR3 is given with its conserved first and last residue. A D gene is named only where the DNA matches it firmly. Expanded clones are given a class, and other clones once, few, many or no size at all.

V gene: TRBV5-1
J gene: TRBJ1-1
clone size: -
D gene: TRBD1
CDR3 length: 14
CDR3 protein: CASSSQGAGPEAFF
CDR3 DNA: TGCGCCAGCAGCTCGCAGGGGGCAGGGCCTGAAGCTTTCTTT

V gene: TRBV10-1
J gene: TRBJ2-3
clone size: -
D gene: -
CDR3 length: 14
CDR3 protein: CASSIGPQEDTQYF
CDR3 DNA: TGCGCCAGCAGTATTGGCCCCCAAGAAGATACGCAGTATTTT

V gene: TRBV27
J gene: TRBJ1-4
clone size: once
D gene: TRBD1
CDR3 length: 18
CDR3 protein: CASSLIGQGAQFGEKLFF
CDR3 DNA: TGTGCCAGCAGTTTAATAGGACAGGGGGCGCAGTTCGGGGAAAAACTGTTTTTT

V gene: TRBV6-1
J gene: TRBJ1-5
clone size: once
D gene: -
CDR3 length: 15
CDR3 protein: CASSEGQGPYQPQHF
CDR3 DNA: TGTGCCAGCAGTGAAGGGCAGGGCCCGTATCAGCCCCAGCATTTT

V gene: TRBV6-2/TRBV6-3
J gene: TRBJ1-2
clone size: -
D gene: -
CDR3 length: 14
CDR3 protein: CASSYSQFNYGYTF
CDR3 DNA: TGTGCCAGCAGTTATAGCCAGTTCAACTATGGCTACACCTTC

V gene: TRBV18
J gene: TRBJ2-3
clone size: -
D gene: TRBD1
CDR3 length: 16
CDR3 protein: CASTRTGGPSTDTQYF
CDR3 DNA: TGTGCCAGCACTCGTACAGGGGGACCTAGCACAGATACGCAGTATTTT

V gene: TRBV3-1/TRBV3-2
J gene: TRBJ2-1
clone size: once
D gene: -
CDR3 length: 12
CDR3 protein: CASSFGGWEQFF
CDR3 DNA: TGTGCCAGCAGCTTCGGAGGCTGGGAGCAGTTCTTC

V gene: TRBV21-1
J gene: TRBJ2-7
clone size: -
D gene: -
CDR3 length: 19
CDR3 protein: CASSKVRRVCAPLNYEQYF
CDR3 DNA: TGTGCCAGCAGCAAAGTCCGGAGAGTATGCGCGCCGCTTAATTACGAGCAGTACTTC

V gene: TRBV15
J gene: TRBJ1-3
clone size: few
D gene: -
CDR3 length: 18
CDR3 protein: CATSRELSRGRLGNTIYF
CDR3 DNA: TGTGCCACCAGCAGAGAGCTTAGTCGGGGGAGGCTTGGAAACACCATATATTTT

V gene: TRBV25-1
J gene: TRBJ1-2
clone size: -
D gene: TRBD1
CDR3 length: 17
CDR3 protein: CASSGWGGTGGDYGYTF
CDR3 DNA: TGTGCCAGCAGCGGTTGGGGGGGGACAGGGGGCGACTATGGCTACACCTTC

V gene: TRBV15
J gene: TRBJ2-7
clone size: -
D gene: -
CDR3 length: 13
CDR3 protein: CATSLQGGREQYF
CDR3 DNA: TGTGCCACCAGCTTACAGGGGGGGCGCGAGCAGTACTTC

V gene: TRBV4-1
J gene: TRBJ2-3
clone size: -
D gene: TRBD2
CDR3 length: 16
CDR3 protein: CASSQSGLAGADTQYF
CDR3 DNA: TGCGCCAGCAGCCAATCGGGACTAGCGGGAGCAGATACGCAGTATTTT

V gene: TRBV2
J gene: TRBJ2-3
clone size: -
D gene: TRBD1
CDR3 length: 13
CDR3 protein: CASSEDRGNTQYF
CDR3 DNA: TGTGCCAGCAGTGAAGACAGGGGGAATACGCAGTATTTT

V gene: TRBV4-1
J gene: TRBJ2-7
clone size: many
D gene: TRBD1
CDR3 length: 13
CDR3 protein: CASSANRGYEQYF
CDR3 DNA: TGCGCCAGCTCCGCGAACAGGGGCTACGAGCAGTACTTC

V gene: TRBV19
J gene: TRBJ2-7
clone size: -
D gene: TRBD1
CDR3 length: 14
CDR3 protein: CASSRSGQRYEQYF
CDR3 DNA: TGTGCCAGTAGTAGGTCGGGACAGAGGTACGAGCAGTACTTC

V gene: TRBV11-3
J gene: TRBJ2-7
clone size: few
D gene: TRBD1
CDR3 length: 15
CDR3 protein: CASSLGTGPTYEQYF
CDR3 DNA: TGTGCCAGCAGCCTGGGGACAGGACCCACCTACGAGCAGTACTTC

V gene: TRBV18
J gene: TRBJ1-2
clone size: -
D gene: TRBD1
CDR3 length: 15
CDR3 protein: CASSEGMTGNYGYTF
CDR3 DNA: TGTGCCAGCTCAGAGGGAATGACAGGGAACTATGGCTACACCTTC

V gene: TRBV4-3
J gene: TRBJ1-3
clone size: -
D gene: -
CDR3 length: 16
CDR3 protein: CASSQDSRSLGDTIYF
CDR3 DNA: TGCGCCAGCAGCCAAGATTCACGGAGCTTGGGAGACACCATATATTTT

V gene: TRBV12-3/TRBV12-4
J gene: TRBJ1-1
clone size: -
D gene: -
CDR3 length: 13
CDR3 protein: CASSREGNTEAFF
CDR3 DNA: TGTGCCAGCAGCCGGGAGGGAAACACTGAAGCTTTCTTT

V gene: TRBV27
J gene: TRBJ1-5
clone size: -
D gene: TRBD1
CDR3 length: 15
CDR3 protein: CASRPQQGAYQPQHF
CDR3 DNA: TGTGCCAGCAGACCCCAACAGGGGGCATATCAGCCCCAGCATTTT

V gene: TRBV3-1/TRBV3-2
J gene: TRBJ1-2
clone size: -
D gene: -
CDR3 length: 13
CDR3 protein: CASSQQTAPGYTF
CDR3 DNA: TGTGCCAGCAGCCAGCAGACAGCGCCCGGCTACACCTTC

V gene: TRBV6-6
J gene: TRBJ1-1
clone size: -
D gene: -
CDR3 length: 13
CDR3 protein: CASSSTQHTEAFF
CDR3 DNA: TGTGCCAGCAGTTCAACACAGCACACTGAAGCTTTCTTT